This T cell receptor (beta chain) was identified in a study of human versus mouse CDR3 diversity and MHC coevolution. CDR3 length: 14 amino acids. V was trimmed by 4 bases and J by 4 bases, leaving 12 bases between them. Germline CDR1 is SGDLS and CDR2 is YYNGEE. Note on this clone: Its matching antigen is unknown.

Findings of the study overall: The lowest clonal inequality scores came from two of three human donors. Human T cells were selected on 5 to 7 MHC II alleles. By iCHAO1, human TCR beta clonotypes numbered roughly 1.7 million, the most.

Sequenced by immunoSEQ multiplex PCR; TCRdb stores in-frame clones only, minus some. Among 55,000 to 65,000 clones listed, 94% were seen once. Cells were CD45RO-negative CD62L-positive naive CD4 T cells sorted from PBMCs. The origin of this receptor is a person between 55 and 69 years old in good health. The chain links TRBV9 to TRBJ2-1; D is perhaps TRBD2 (7 bases). The sequencing input was naive CD4+ T cells from blood. Subset described: CD45RO-negative CD62L-positive naive CD4 T cells. CDR3 residues: CASSPGGAYNEQFF. CDR3 sequence (DNA): TGTGCCAGCAGCCCTGGGGGGGCTTACAATGAGCAGTTCTTC.